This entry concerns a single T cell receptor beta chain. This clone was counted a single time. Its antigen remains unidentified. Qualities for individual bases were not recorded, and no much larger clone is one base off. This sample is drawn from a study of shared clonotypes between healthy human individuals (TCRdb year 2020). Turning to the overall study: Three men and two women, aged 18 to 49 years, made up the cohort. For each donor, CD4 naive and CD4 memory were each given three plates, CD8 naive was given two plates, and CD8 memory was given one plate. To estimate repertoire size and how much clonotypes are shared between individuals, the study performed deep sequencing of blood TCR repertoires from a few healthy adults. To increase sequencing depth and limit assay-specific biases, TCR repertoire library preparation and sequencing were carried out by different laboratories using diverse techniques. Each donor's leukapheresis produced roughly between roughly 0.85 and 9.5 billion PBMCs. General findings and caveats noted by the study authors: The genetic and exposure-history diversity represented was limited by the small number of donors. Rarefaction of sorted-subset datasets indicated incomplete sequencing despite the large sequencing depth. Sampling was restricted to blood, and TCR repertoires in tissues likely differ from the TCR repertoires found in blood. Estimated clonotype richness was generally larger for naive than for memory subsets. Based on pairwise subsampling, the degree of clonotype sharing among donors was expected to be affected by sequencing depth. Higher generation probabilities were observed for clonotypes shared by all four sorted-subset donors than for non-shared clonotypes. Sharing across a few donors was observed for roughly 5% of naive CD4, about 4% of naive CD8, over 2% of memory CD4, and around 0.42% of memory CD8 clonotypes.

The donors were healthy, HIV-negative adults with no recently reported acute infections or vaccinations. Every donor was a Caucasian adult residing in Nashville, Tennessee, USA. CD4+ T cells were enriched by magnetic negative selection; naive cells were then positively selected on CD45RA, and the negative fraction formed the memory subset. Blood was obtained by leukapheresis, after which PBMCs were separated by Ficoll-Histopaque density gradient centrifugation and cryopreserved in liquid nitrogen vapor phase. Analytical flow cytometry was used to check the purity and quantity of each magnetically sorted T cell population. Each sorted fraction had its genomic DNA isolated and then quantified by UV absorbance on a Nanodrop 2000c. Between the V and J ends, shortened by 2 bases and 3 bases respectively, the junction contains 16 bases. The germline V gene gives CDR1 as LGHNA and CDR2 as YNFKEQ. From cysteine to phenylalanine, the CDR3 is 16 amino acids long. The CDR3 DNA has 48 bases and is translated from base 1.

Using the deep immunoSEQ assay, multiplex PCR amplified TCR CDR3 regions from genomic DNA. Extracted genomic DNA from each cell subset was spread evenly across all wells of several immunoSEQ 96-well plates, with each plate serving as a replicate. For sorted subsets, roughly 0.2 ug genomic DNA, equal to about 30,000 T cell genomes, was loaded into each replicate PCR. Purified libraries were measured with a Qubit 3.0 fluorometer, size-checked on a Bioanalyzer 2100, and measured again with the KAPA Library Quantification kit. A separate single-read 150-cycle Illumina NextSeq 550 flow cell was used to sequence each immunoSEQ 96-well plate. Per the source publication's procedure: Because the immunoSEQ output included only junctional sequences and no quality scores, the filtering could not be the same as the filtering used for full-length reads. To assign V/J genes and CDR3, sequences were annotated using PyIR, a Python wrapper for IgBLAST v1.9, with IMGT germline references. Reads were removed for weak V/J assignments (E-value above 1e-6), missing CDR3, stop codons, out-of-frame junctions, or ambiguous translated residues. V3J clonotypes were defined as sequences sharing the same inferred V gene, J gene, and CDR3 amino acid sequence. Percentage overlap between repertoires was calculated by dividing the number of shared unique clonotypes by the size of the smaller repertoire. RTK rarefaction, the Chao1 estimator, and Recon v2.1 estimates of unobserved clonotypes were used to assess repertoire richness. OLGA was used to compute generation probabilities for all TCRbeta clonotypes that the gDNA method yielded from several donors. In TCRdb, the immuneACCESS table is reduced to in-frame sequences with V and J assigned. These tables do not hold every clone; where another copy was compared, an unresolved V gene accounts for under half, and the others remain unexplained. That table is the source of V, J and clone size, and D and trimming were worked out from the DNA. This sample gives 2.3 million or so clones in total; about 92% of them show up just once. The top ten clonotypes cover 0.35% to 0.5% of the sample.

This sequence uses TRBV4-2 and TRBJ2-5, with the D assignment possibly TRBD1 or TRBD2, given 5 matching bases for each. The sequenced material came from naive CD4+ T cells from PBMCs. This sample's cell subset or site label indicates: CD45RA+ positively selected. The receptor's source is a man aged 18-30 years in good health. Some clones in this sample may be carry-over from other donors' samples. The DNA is TGTGCCAGCAGCCAAAGGCCGTGGCAGGGAGAAGAGACCCAGTACTTC. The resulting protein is CASSQRPWQGEETQYF.